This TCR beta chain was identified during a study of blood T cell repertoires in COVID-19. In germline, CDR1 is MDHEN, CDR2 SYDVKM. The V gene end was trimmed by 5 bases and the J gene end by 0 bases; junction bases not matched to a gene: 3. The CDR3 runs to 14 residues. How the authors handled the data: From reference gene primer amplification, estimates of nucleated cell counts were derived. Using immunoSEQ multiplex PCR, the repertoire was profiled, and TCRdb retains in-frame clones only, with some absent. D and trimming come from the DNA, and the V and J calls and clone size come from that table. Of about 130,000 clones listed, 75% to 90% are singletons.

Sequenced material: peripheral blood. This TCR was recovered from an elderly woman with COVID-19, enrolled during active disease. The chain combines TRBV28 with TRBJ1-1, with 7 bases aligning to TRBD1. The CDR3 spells CASSTGEMNTEAFF. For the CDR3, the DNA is TGTGCCAGCAGTACAGGGGAAATGAACACTGAAGCTTTCTTT.